Detailed here is one T cell receptor beta chain. The data were obtained in a study of T cells in Graves' hyperthyroidism and ophthalmopathy. TCR beta CDR3 regions were amplified from RNA transcripts. HTBI primers were used for first-round RT-PCR of the TCR CDR3. MiXCR was run by TCRdb on the multiplex PCR reads, yielding one entry per CDR3 protein. The data hold 480,000 or so distinct CDR3 sequences, with 14% observed a single time. V dropped 0 bases and J dropped 2 bases, with 7 bases sitting between them. The germline CDR1 and CDR2 sequences are MGHDK and SYGVNS. The CDR3 has 14 residues. V gene TRBV25-1 combines with J gene TRBJ1-2, with D unclear. The specimen was blood. The source is a young woman with Graves' hyperthyroidism. The CDR3: CASSEYTRNYGYTF. CDR3 DNA sequence: TGTGCCAGCAGTGAATACACGAGGAACTATGGCTACACCTTC.